Each of the 30 T cell receptor beta chains below was sequenced from the same sample in a study of T-cell reconstitution after alpha-beta-depleted transplantation in children. The TCRbeta library incorporated unique molecular identifiers. TCRdb re-derived calls from the PCR reads in MiXCR, one entry per CDR3 protein. The sample includes around 270,000 distinct CDR3 sequences, around 7.1% seen only once; the top ten take around 10%. Their specific antigens are unknown. General study findings and limits: Newly generated T cells supplied most T-cell counts and diversity one year post-transplant.

The sample in question was peripheral blood, obtained 360 days after TCRalphabeta/CD19-depleted stem cell transplant. The receptors come from a female patient younger than 10 who had a stem cell transplant for Fanconi anemia, so the T cells may come from the graft donor.

In its sample, this clonotype was seen many times. The chain couples TRBV9 to TRBJ2-4; 8 nucleotides line up with TRBD2. Per germline, CDR1 SGDLS and CDR2 YYNGEE. Trimming cost V 4 bases and J 7 bases; bases outside gene matches: 10. This CDR3 contains 15 residues. The CDR3 loop reads CASSTLGLGENIQYF. The DNA for the CDR3 is TGTGCCAGCAGCACCTTGGGACTAGGGGAGAACATTCAGTACTTC.

The rearrangement joins TRBV6-5 to TRBJ1-1; the match to TRBD1 covers 8 bases. This CDR3 has 16 amino acids. Germline trimming cut 2 bases from V and 2 bases from J; bases unmatched to any gene: 7. Germline-derived CDR1 and CDR2 are MNHEY and SVGAGI. Here the CDR3 reads CASSYQADRANTEAFF. CDR3 DNA sequence: TGTGCCAGCAGTTACCAGGCGGACAGGGCAAACACTGAAGCTTTCTTT.

The chain recombines TRBV4-2 with TRBJ1-1; no reliable D call. The germline V gene has CDR1 LGHNA and CDR2 YNFKEQ. The CDR3 is 14 amino acids. Trimming stripped 1 base from V and 2 bases from J, with 8 bases between. In DNA, the CDR3 is TGTGCCAGCAGCCAAGGCCCCGCCAACACTGAAGCTTTCTTT. Its protein is CASSQGPANTEAFF.

In nucleotides, the CDR3 is TGTGCCAGCAGTCCCGGCCCGGGACAGGGGGCCTACGAGCAGTACTTC. It is translated as CASSPGPGQGAYEQYF. The V and J genes are TRBV12-3 or TRBV12-4 and TRBJ2-7; TRBD1 aligns across 11 bases. The CDR3 has 16 amino acids. V shed 5 bases and J 2 bases; nucleotides not matched to a gene: 8.

The chain couples TRBV18 to TRBJ2-3; D possibly corresponds to TRBD1 (6 bases). Germline loops: CDR1 KGHSH, CDR2 LQKENI. The CDR3 runs to 12 residues. Trimming pared 4 bases from V and 6 bases from J, leaving 8 bases between. In nucleotides, the CDR3 is TGTGCCAGCTCACGAACAGGGGATACGCAGTATTTT. The encoded protein is CASSRTGDTQYF.

This clonotype was seen repeatedly, ten times or more. The chain recombines TRBV12-3 or TRBV12-4 with TRBJ2-7; D not resolved. The V gene lost 3 bases and the J gene lost 0 bases, with 9 bases spanning the gap. The CDR3 consists of 14 residues. Written as DNA, the CDR3 is TGTGCCAGCAGTTTTTCGGAATCCTCCTACGAGCAGTACTTC. Its protein product is CASSFSESSYEQYF.

The table lists this clonotype with many counts. This rearrangement joins TRBV7-8 to TRBJ2-7; 10 bases are shared with TRBD1. The V and J ends lost 2 bases and 4 bases, in that order; junction bases with no gene match: 8. The CDR3 runs to 16 residues. Looked up from germline, CDR1 is SGHVS and CDR2 is FQNEAQ. The CDR3 DNA reads as TGTGCCAGCAGCTTATACCTCGGGACAGGGGTTTACGAGCAGTACTTC. Translating gives CASSLYLGTGVYEQYF.

This clonotype was picked up many times. The rearrangement joins TRBV28 to TRBJ2-5; no clear D. The CDR3 has 15 residues. The ends were cut back, 6 bases at V and 1 base at J, with 15 bases in the middle. CDR1 is MDHEN, CDR2 SYDVKM, per germline. CDR3 bases: TGTGCCAGCAGATACCTTCTAAACAGCCAAGAGACCCAGTACTTC. This translates into CASRYLLNSQETQYF.

The V gene is TRBV27, the J gene TRBJ1-1; D perhaps matches TRBD1 (6 bases). V shed 6 bases and J shed 1 base, with 12 bases lying between them. Germline CDR1 and CDR2: MNHEY and SMNVEV (reference sequence). This CDR3 region has 14 residues. The CDR3 protein is CASRGSGANTEAFF. The CDR3, as DNA: TGTGCCAGCAGAGGCTCAGGGGCGAACACTGAAGCTTTCTTT.

This clonotype was picked up many times. The chain is built from TRBV12-3 or TRBV12-4 and TRBJ1-1, with 9 positions matching TRBD1. This CDR3 spans 13 amino acids. Unmatched junction bases numbered 5, after V lost 5 bases and J lost 7 bases. The CDR3 DNA is TGTGCCAGCAGTCCGGACAGGGGCTATGAAGCTTTCTTT. Protein product: CASSPDRGYEAFF.

This clonotype was recorded at least ten times. The J gene is TRBJ2-5, the V gene TRBV20-1; D gene unclear. The CDR3 is 12 amino acids. Looked up from germline, CDR1 is DFQATT and CDR2 is SNEGSKA (reference sequence). Trimming took off 5 bases at V and 4 bases at J, with 11 bases between the two ends. The CDR3 region has the DNA TGCAGTGCTGGCGACGAGGTAGAGACCCAGTACTTC. Translation: CSAGDEVETQYF.

A remark on this clonotype: This could be a read error, since a much larger clone is one nucleotide away. V gene TRBV20-1 combines with J gene TRBJ1-6, with a tentative D call TRBD1 (5 bases). V gave up 1 base and J gave up 7 bases, with 14 bases separating them. The germline V gene has CDR1 DFQATT and CDR2 SNEGSKA (reference sequence). This CDR3 is 15 amino acids long. The CDR3 DNA sequence: TGCAGTGCTAGAGTTGGGGCCGGCGACAATTCACCCCTCCACTTT. Encoded protein: CSARVGAGDNSPLHF.

This clonotype was counted only a few times. The rearrangement links TRBV20-1 to TRBJ1-1; a possible D gene is TRBD1 (5 bases). There are 15 residues in the CDR3. V was clipped by 6 bases and J by 5 bases, with 22 bases between them. Germline CDR1 reads DFQATT; CDR2 reads SNEGSKA (reference sequence). CDR3 sequence: CSAVTLRDLGTEAFF. DNA for the CDR3: TGCAGTGCAGTAACCCTCCGGGACCTTGGGACTGAAGCTTTCTTT.

The chain uses TRBV2 and TRBJ2-7; D gene uncertain. CDR3 length equals 14 residues. The germline V and J ends were trimmed by 6 bases and 3 bases, with 15 bases remaining between them. Germline CDR1 and CDR2: SNHLY and FYNNEI. The chain's CDR3 is CASSAYREIYEQYF. CDR3 sequence (DNA): TGTGCCAGCAGCGCCTATAGGGAAATCTACGAGCAGTACTTC.

This clonotype occurred many times. The chain couples TRBV3-1 to TRBJ2-2; D unclear. The CDR3 has 12 residues. The V end was cut by 2 bases, the J end by 5 bases, with 3 bases between. Germline V gives CDR1 LGHDT, CDR2 YNNKEL (reference sequence). CDR3 sequence (DNA): TGTGCCAGCAGCCAAATGACCGGGGAGCTGTTTTTT. It translates to CASSQMTGELFF.

At least ten counts were recorded for this clonotype. V and J are TRBV27 and TRBJ2-5; 8 nucleotides match TRBD1. CDR1 MNHEY and CDR2 SMNVEV come from the germline V gene (reference sequence). The CDR3 totals 16 residues. V gave up 4 bases and J gave up 2 bases; unmatched junction bases: 9. Here the CDR3 reads CASSSPRTGRQETQYF. DNA of the CDR3: TGTGCCAGCAGTTCCCCCCGGACAGGGCGTCAAGAGACCCAGTACTTC.

In its sample, this clonotype was seen many times. This chain joins TRBV18 and TRBJ2-1, with TRBD1 identical over 8 bases. This CDR3 is built from 15 residues. V dropped 5 bases and J dropped 0; count of bases not matched to a gene: 3. Germline V lookup: CDR1 KGHSH, CDR2 LQKENI. The CDR3 coding sequence is TGTGCCAGCTCAGGACAGGGTGGCTCCTACAATGAGCAGTTCTTC. This translates into CASSGQGGSYNEQFF.

V and J are TRBV19 and TRBJ2-2, with a weak D call TRBD2 (5 bases). The CDR3 totals 17 residues. Germline assignment: CDR1 LNHDA and CDR2 SQIVND (reference sequence). Trimming shortened V by 2 bases and J by 0 bases, and 13 bases separated the two germline ends. The CDR3 protein is CASSIKDRGTNTGELFF. CDR3 in DNA: TGTGCCAGTAGTATAAAGGACCGGGGAACGAACACCGGGGAGCTGTTTTTT.

A word on this clonotype: With a much larger clone just one base away, this may be a read error. The missing conserved phenylalanine or tryptophan at the end of this CDR3 makes a read error likely. It is unclear where the CDR3 begins or ends on the DNA, so no DNA is shown, and the CDR3 is as TCRdb lists it. This sequence joins TRBV28 and TRBJ1-1; the table's D call TRBD1 went unverified against the DNA. CDR1 is MDHEN and CDR2 is SYDVKM in the germline V gene. The CDR3 is 12 residues long, ends included. The CDR3 here is CASSLRGQATFL.

This clonotype was counted ten times or more. The rearrangement joins TRBV5-1 to TRBJ1-2, with 7 bases lining up with TRBD1. The length of the CDR3 is 14 residues. V was clipped by 3 bases and J by 0 bases; unmatched bases: 2. Germline CDR1 is SGHRS and CDR2 is YFSETQ. CDR3: CASSWGTANYGYTF. CDR3 sequence (DNA): TGCGCCAGCAGCTGGGGGACAGCTAACTATGGCTACACCTTC.

This clonotype has a handful of counts. This chain joins TRBV3-1 and TRBJ2-2; a possible D gene is TRBD1 (5 bases). The CDR3 has 16 amino acids. Trimming pared 3 bases from V and 1 base from J, leaving 12 bases between. Germline loops: CDR1 LGHDT, CDR2 YNNKEL (reference sequence). The CDR3: CASSHPQGLNTGELFF. CDR3 DNA sequence: TGTGCCAGCAGCCACCCCCAGGGCTTGAACACCGGGGAGCTGTTTTTT.

This clonotype was recorded at least ten times. The V gene is TRBV7-8, the J gene TRBJ2-7, with 7 bases identical to TRBD2. V was pared by 5 bases and J by 1 base, with 2 bases of the junction left unmatched. The CDR3 runs 13 residues. Per the germline V gene, CDR1 is SGHVS and CDR2 is FQNEAQ. CDR3 sequence (DNA): TGTGCCAGCAGCACCGGGAGGTCCTACGAGCAGTACGTC. Its protein product is CASSTGRSYEQYV.

This clonotype was counted ten times or more. The chain links TRBV9 to TRBJ1-1; D is undetermined. Germline V CDR1 and CDR2: SGDLS, YYNGEE. The CDR3 extends over 12 amino acids. The V and J ends lost 4 bases and 4 bases respectively, with 8 bases between them. For the CDR3, the DNA is TGTGCCAGCAGCCCCGGATTCACTGAAGCTTTCTTT. The encoded protein is CASSPGFTEAFF.

This clonotype was picked up a small number of times. This chain joins TRBV11-1 and TRBJ2-7; the match to TRBD1 covers 8 bases. The CDR3 has 14 amino acids. Germline V gives CDR1 SGHAT, CDR2 FQDESV (reference sequence). Trimming removed 5 bases from V and 6 bases from J; junction bases left unmatched: 9. The CDR3 here is CASSQLTGVGEQYF. The CDR3 bases are TGTGCCAGCAGCCAGCTGACAGGGGTGGGCGAGCAGTACTTC.

This clonotype was counted between two and nine times. The chain recombines TRBV20-1 with TRBJ1-5; no definite D call. This CDR3 has 13 amino acids. V was cut by 6 bases and J by 2 bases, with 11 bases left in between. Germline CDR1 and CDR2: DFQATT and SNEGSKA (reference sequence). The CDR3 loop reads CSAILDGNQPQHF. DNA of the CDR3: TGCAGTGCCATTTTGGACGGCAATCAGCCCCAGCATTTT.

This clonotype was seen at least ten times. The V call is TRBV28, the J call TRBJ1-6, with D perhaps matching TRBD1 (5 bases). V lost 5 bases and J 6 bases, leaving 17 bases between the germline ends. In germline, CDR1 is MDHEN, CDR2 SYDVKM. The CDR3 has 16 amino acids. In DNA form, the CDR3 reads TGTGCCAGCAGTGGTGGAGGGGCTGGGGGTAATTCACCCCTCCACTTT. Amino acid sequence: CASSGGGAGGNSPLHF.

This clonotype has a handful of counts. The chain carries TRBV5-1 and TRBJ1-1, with D perhaps matching TRBD1 (5 bases). Trimming cost V 0 bases and J 2 bases, with 14 bases left between them. Germline values: CDR1 SGHRS, CDR2 YFSETQ. The CDR3 totals 16 residues. In DNA form, the CDR3 reads TGCGCCAGCAGCTTGGGGTCCCCAAGGGGCAACACTGAAGCTTTCTTT. As protein: CASSLGSPRGNTEAFF.

This clonotype was picked up many times. This rearrangement joins TRBV27 to TRBJ2-6; D is uncertain. Germline CDR1 MNHEY, CDR2 SMNVEV (reference sequence). The CDR3 runs to 19 residues. V lost 7 bases and J lost 0, with 22 bases in between. The DNA of the CDR3 is TGTGCCAGCAACCCCAAACCCCTAGGTCTTGGCTCTGGGGCCAACGTCCTGACTTTC. It yields the protein CASNPKPLGLGSGANVLTF.

A few counts support this clonotype. The V call is TRBV28, the J call TRBJ1-3; tentatively, D is TRBD1 (6 bases). Germline V lookup: CDR1 MDHEN, CDR2 SYDVKM. The CDR3 sequence is 16 residues long. V was clipped by 2 bases and J by 0 bases, with 11 bases between them. CDR3 sequence: CASSLGGQSSGNTIYF. In DNA form, the CDR3 reads TGTGCCAGCAGTTTAGGGGGCCAATCCTCTGGAAACACCATATATTTT.

This clonotype was recorded a few times. V usage is TRBV4-3 and J usage is TRBJ1-4, with TRBD1 matching 9 bases. V dropped 1 base and J dropped 8; count of bases not matched to a gene: 8. The CDR3 runs 16 residues. Germline loops: CDR1 LGHNA, CDR2 YSLEER. CDR3 sequence: CASSQGGTGLWEKLFF. The CDR3 DNA reads TGCGCCAGCAGCCAAGGAGGGACAGGGTTGTGGGAAAAACTGTTTTTT.